These 19 T cell receptor beta chains were sequenced from one sample in a study of PD-L1 blockade in urothelial cancer. Time point indicated: peripheral blood 6 weeks after treatment start. TCRdb's copy holds only in-frame clones and misses some; the assay was immunoSEQ multiplex PCR. In the table there are 23,000 or so clones, less than 85% of which are singletons. Specimen: PBMCs, collected around atezolizumab (anti-PD-L1) treatment. The receptor set was obtained from a man aged 65 to 79 with urothelial cancer.

The rearrangement uses TRBV9 and TRBJ2-2, with 8 bases identical to TRBD2. CDR3 length: 16 residues. The germline V gene has CDR1 SGDLS and CDR2 YYNGEE. V trimming: 4 bases; J trimming: 5 bases; junction bases outside the gene matches: 10. This chain's CDR3 is CASSLTSGPETGELFF. The CDR3 nucleotides are TGTGCCAGCAGCCTAACTAGCGGCCCGGAGACCGGGGAGCTGTTTTTT.

The rearrangement joins TRBV6-6 to TRBJ2-1; D may be TRBD2 (5 bases). Germline lookup yields CDR1 MNHNY and CDR2 SVGAGI (reference sequence). This CDR3 is built from 14 residues. Trimming stripped 4 bases from V and 9 bases from J, with 16 bases between. In nucleotides, the CDR3 is TGTGCCAGCAGTTCAATCGGAGGTCTGGGTGAGCAGTTCTTC. It codes for CASSSIGGLGEQFF.

The rearrangement uses TRBV13 and TRBJ1-2, with D perhaps matching TRBD1 (5 bases). From germline, CDR1 is PRHDT and CDR2 FYEKMQ (reference sequence). This CDR3 is built from 19 residues. V shed 4 bases and J shed 5 bases, with 29 bases lying between them. In DNA form, the CDR3 reads TGTGCCAGCAGCTCCCGGGGGGGAGGGCAGCCAAAGAAAGGATATGGCTACACCTTC. This encodes CASSSRGGGQPKKGYGYTF. Together with reference TRBV13 and TRBJ1-2, the CDR3 gives the full variable domain: AAGVIQSPRHLIKEKRETATLKCYPIPRHDTVYWYQQGPGQDPQFLISFYEKMQSDKGSIPDRFSAQQFSDYHSELNMSSLELGDSALYFCASSSRGGGQPKKGYGYTFGSGTRLTVV.

This clone was observed a single time. This chain joins TRBV19 and TRBJ1-1; D is perhaps TRBD1 (6 bases). CDR1 is LNHDA, CDR2 SQIVND, per germline (reference sequence). The V end was cut by 5 bases, the J end by 4 bases, with 17 bases between. CDR3 length: 15 amino acids. The CDR3 sequence is CASSPHEGGVTEAFF. As DNA, the CDR3 is TGTGCCAGTAGTCCCCATGAGGGGGGGGTCACTGAAGCTTTCTTT.

V is TRBV7-9 and J is TRBJ1-1; D not certain. Germline CDR1 SEHNR, CDR2 FQNEAQ (reference sequence). V was cut by 5 bases and J by 7 bases, with 8 bases left in between. The CDR3 spans 11 residues. The CDR3 region has the DNA TGTGCCAGCAGCCTTCGGGTTGAAGCTTTCTTT. It codes for CASSLRVEAFF. The full variable domain, completed using reference TRBV7-9 and TRBJ1-1, is DTGVSQNPRHKITKRGQNVTFRCDPISEHNRLYWYRQTLGQGPEFLTYFQNEAQLEKSRLLSDRFSAERPKGSFSTLEIQRTEQGDSAMYLCASSLRVEAFFGQGTRLTVV.

The chain carries TRBV6-1 and TRBJ2-7, with 7 bases that match TRBD1. The CDR3 length is 18 residues. The germline gives CDR1 MNHNS, CDR2 SASEGT. Trimming removed 0 bases from V and 3 bases from J; junction bases left unmatched: 14. CDR3 sequence: CASSEALANTGDLYEQYF. In DNA, the CDR3 is TGTGCCAGCAGTGAAGCTCTAGCAAATACAGGGGACCTCTACGAGCAGTACTTC.

The chain employs TRBV27 and TRBJ2-5; a weak D match, TRBD1 (6 bases). TRBJ2-7 explains the end of the DNA better; the J call may be wrong. Looked up from germline, CDR1 is MNHEY and CDR2 is SMNVEV (reference sequence). The CDR3 spans 17 residues. CDR3 loop: CASSAKGQYTDSYEQYF. The CDR3 DNA reads TGTGCCAGCAGTGCGAAAGGACAGTACACGGACTCCTACGAGCAGTACTTC.

This clone was recorded only once. This chain connects TRBV7-9 to TRBJ2-1; TRBD1 might be the D (5 bases). The CDR3 is 13 residues long. Trimming removed 8 bases from V and 0 bases from J, with 8 bases in between. The germline gives CDR1 SEHNR, CDR2 FQNEAQ (reference sequence). The CDR3 DNA is TGTGCCAGCGGGGCCAGCTCCTACAATGAGCAGTTCTTC. The encoded protein is CASGASSYNEQFF.

The rearrangement joins TRBV7-9 to TRBJ2-7; 12 bases map to TRBD2. The CDR3 is 15 residues long. The trim removed 0 bases at V and 5 bases at J, leaving 2 bases unmatched. The V gene's germline CDR1 is SEHNR and CDR2 FQNEAQ (reference sequence). CDR3: CASSLALAGGHEQYF. In DNA form, the CDR3 reads TGTGCCAGCAGCTTAGCGCTAGCGGGAGGGCACGAGCAGTACTTC. The full variable domain, in which reference TRBV7-9 and TRBJ2-7 provide the parts outside the CDR3, is DTGVSQNPRHKITKRGQNVTFRCDPISEHNRLYWYRQTLGQGPEFLTYFQNEAQLEKSRLLSDRFSAERPKGSFSTLEIQRTEQGDSAMYLCASSLALAGGHEQYFGPGTRLTVT.

The V and J genes are TRBV6-5 and TRBJ2-3; TRBD1 is a possible D gene (6 bases). V lost 6 bases, J lost 11 bases, and 24 bases lay in between. The germline gives CDR1 MNHEY, CDR2 SVGAGI. CDR3 length equals 15 residues. This CDR3 is CASRTAQDRGGKQYF. In DNA, the CDR3 is TGTGCCAGCAGGACAGCCCAGGACAGAGGAGGAAAGCAGTATTTT.

The table lists this clone with a count of one. The rearrangement uses TRBV5-1 and TRBJ1-4; D unresolved. The CDR3 extends over 17 amino acids. CDR1 and CDR2 from the germline V gene are SGHRS and YFSETQ. V was shortened by 0 bases and J by 0 bases, with 12 bases between the two germline ends. CDR3 protein: CASSLEPTYSTNEKLFF. The CDR3 region has the DNA TGCGCCAGCAGCTTGGAACCAACTTACTCAACTAATGAAAAACTGTTTTTT.

The CDR3 DNA reads TGTGCCTGGAAATTCCGGACTGAAGCTTTCTTT. It is translated as CAWKFRTEAFF. This chain uses TRBV30 with TRBJ1-1, with D hard to call. The ends were cut back, 4 bases at V and 5 bases at J, with 8 bases in the middle. The CDR3 extends over 11 amino acids. From germline, CDR1 is GTSNPN and CDR2 SVGIG (reference sequence).

The chain carries TRBV10-3 and TRBJ1-2, with 9 bases lining up with TRBD1. This CDR3 contains 14 residues. The ends lost 6 bases at V and 8 bases at J; junction bases unmatched: 10. From germline, CDR1 is ENHRY and CDR2 SYGVKD. CDR3 sequence reads: CAIRGDRASYGYTF. In nucleotides, the CDR3 is TGTGCCATCAGGGGGGACAGGGCCAGCTACGGCTACACCTTC.

The rearrangement joins TRBV5-1 to TRBJ1-2, with a possible D match to TRBD1 (5 bases). V shed 4 bases and J shed 5 bases, with 18 bases lying between them. Germline values: CDR1 SGHRS, CDR2 YFSETQ. The CDR3 length is 15 residues. The CDR3 DNA reads TGCGCCAGCAGCCCAACTCCGGACACACTGTATGGCTACACCTTC. This gives the protein CASSPTPDTLYGYTF. Full variable domain (rest looked up from reference TRBV5-1 and TRBJ1-2): KAGVTQTPRYLIKTRGQQVTLSCSPISGHRSVSWYQQTPGQGLQFLFEYFSETQRNKGNFPGRFSGRQFSNSRSEMNVSTLELGDSALYLCASSPTPDTLYGYTFGSGTRLTVV.

The chain is built from TRBV4-2 and TRBJ2-1, with 15 positions matching TRBD2. The CDR3 is 19 residues long. In germline, CDR1 is LGHNA, CDR2 YNFKEQ. After removal of 3 bases from V and 6 bases from J, the junction contained 12 bases not matched to a gene. CDR3 region: CASSHDGLAGGPLGNEQFF. CDR3 DNA sequence: TGTGCCAGCAGCCACGACGGACTAGCGGGAGGGCCCCTGGGCAATGAGCAGTTCTTC.

The sample holds a few counts of this clone. The rearrangement joins TRBV15 to TRBJ1-4, with a possible D match to TRBD1 (6 bases). Germline CDR1 reads LNHNV; CDR2 reads YYDKDF (reference sequence). CDR3 size: 16 residues. V was clipped by 4 bases and J by 4 bases, with 16 bases between them. CDR3: CATSTSGGRFNEKLFF. CDR3 bases: TGTGCCACCAGCACCTCGGGGGGCAGGTTTAATGAAAAACTGTTTTTT.

This chain uses TRBV27 with TRBJ2-4; D may be TRBD2 (6 bases). Germline CDR1 and CDR2: MNHEY and SMNVEV (reference sequence). The CDR3 has 14 amino acids. The germline V and J ends were trimmed by 6 bases and 0 bases, with 9 bases remaining between them. CDR3 loop: CASSGGLAKNIQYF. The CDR3 coding sequence is TGTGCCAGCAGCGGAGGGTTAGCCAAAAACATTCAGTACTTC.

The chain links TRBV28 to TRBJ1-1; 9 positions agree with TRBD1. CDR1 is MDHEN, CDR2 SYDVKM, per germline. Trimming at V came to 4 bases and at J to 10 bases, leaving 13 bases not matched to a gene. CDR3 length: 15 amino acids. The CDR3 here is CASSSLSQGAWVAFF. In DNA form, the CDR3 reads TGTGCCAGCAGTTCTTTATCACAGGGGGCATGGGTAGCTTTCTTT.

This sequence joins TRBV9 and TRBJ1-1; D remains ambiguous. Germline loops: CDR1 SGDLS, CDR2 YYNGEE. The CDR3 sequence is 17 residues long. V was cut by 0 bases and J by 0 bases, with 15 bases left in between. DNA of the CDR3: TGTGCCAGCAGCGTAGCCGACGGGAGGGCCCTGAACACTGAAGCTTTCTTT. Its translation: CASSVADGRALNTEAFF.